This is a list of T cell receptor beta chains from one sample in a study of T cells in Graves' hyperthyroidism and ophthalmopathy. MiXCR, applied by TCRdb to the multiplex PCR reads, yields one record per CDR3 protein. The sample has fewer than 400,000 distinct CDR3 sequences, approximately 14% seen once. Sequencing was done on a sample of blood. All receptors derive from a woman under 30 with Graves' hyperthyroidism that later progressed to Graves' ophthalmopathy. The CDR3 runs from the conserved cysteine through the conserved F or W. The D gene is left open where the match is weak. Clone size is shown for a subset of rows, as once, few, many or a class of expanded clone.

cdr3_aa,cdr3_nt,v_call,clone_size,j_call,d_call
CAWSGQGWEKLFF,TGTGCCTGGAGTGGACAGGGGTGGGAAAAACTGTTTTTT,TRBV30,many,TRBJ1-4,TRBD1
CASSHRQNYEQYF,TGTGCCAGCAGTCACCGACAGAACTACGAGCAGTACTTC,TRBV6-2/TRBV6-3,many,TRBJ2-7,NA
CASLGWASTDTQYF,TGTGCCAGCTTGGGCTGGGCTAGCACAGATACGCAGTATTTT,TRBV6-1,many,TRBJ2-3,NA
CASSPGELRNEKLFF,TGTGCCAGCAGCCCAGGGGAGCTGAGGAATGAAAAACTGTTTTTT,TRBV3-1,many,TRBJ1-4,NA
CASSLSGRAPDTQYF,TGTGCCAGCAGTTTAAGCGGGAGGGCCCCAGATACGCAGTATTTT,TRBV12-3/TRBV12-4,many,TRBJ2-3,TRBD2
CASSEGQGARSNEQFF,TGCGCCAGCAGCGAGGGACAGGGGGCACGGAGCAATGAGCAGTTCTTC,TRBV5-1,NA,TRBJ2-1,TRBD1
CASSQDFGTSGTDTQYF,TGTGCCAGCAGCCAAGACTTTGGGACTAGCGGAACAGATACGCAGTATTTT,TRBV14,few,TRBJ2-3,TRBD2
CSAPREGTGELFF,TGCAGTGCTCCTCGGGAGGGAACCGGGGAGCTGTTTTTT,TRBV20-1,NA,TRBJ2-2,TRBD2
CASSADHLTARFRVFF,TGCGCCAGCAGCGCGGATCATTTGACTGCTCGATTTCGGGTTTTCTTT,TRBV5-1,few,TRBJ1-1,NA
CASSHGTSGTYEQYF,TGCGCCAGCAGCCACGGGACTAGCGGGACCTACGAGCAGTACTTC,TRBV5-1,many,TRBJ2-7,TRBD2
CATSRDTHSLELDTQYF,TGTGCCACCAGCAGAGATACCCATTCGCTAGAACTCGATACGCAGTATTTT,TRBV15,NA,TRBJ2-3,NA
CASSYPTGAEAFF,TGTGCCAGCAGTTACCCGACAGGGGCTGAAGCTTTCTTT,TRBV6-2/TRBV6-3,many,TRBJ1-1,TRBD1
CASSLPTTSVQETQYF,TGTGCCAGCAGCTTACCTACGACTAGCGTGCAAGAGACCCAGTACTTC,TRBV7-6,NA,TRBJ2-5,TRBD2
CAAQGQGYTEAFF,TGTGCCGCACAGGGACAGGGGTACACTGAAGCTTTCTTT,TRBV10-3,many,TRBJ1-1,TRBD1
CASSESGLAGELAGTDTQYF,TGCGCCAGCAGTGAGTCCGGACTAGCGGGAGAGTTAGCGGGCACAGATACGCAGTATTTT,TRBV10-1,NA,TRBJ2-3,TRBD2
CASSIEVGRFRDTQYF,TGTGCCAGTAGTATAGAGGTGGGGCGCTTTCGTGATACGCAGTATTTT,TRBV19,NA,TRBJ2-3,NA
CASWGGNNKFF,TGTGCCAGCTGGGGGGGGAACAATAAGTTCTTC,TRBV12-3/TRBV12-4,NA,TRBJ2-1,TRBD2
CASKWIGDTQYF,TGTGCCAGCAAGTGGATAGGGGATACGCAGTATTTT,TRBV2,few,TRBJ2-3,NA